The clone carrying this T cell receptor (beta chain) turned up a few times. The second PCR ran about 6 to 12 cycles with a sample-barcoded 5' primer and J-beta primers. TCRdb re-analysed the 5' RACE reads in MiXCR, keeping a single row per CDR3 protein. The sample has 1,800,000 or so distinct CDR3 sequences; more than 35% are singletons. This CDR3 is 15 amino acids long. V trimming: 5 bases; J trimming: 2 bases; junction bases outside the gene matches: 7. This entry is derived from a study of blood T cells in healthy people across ages. The specimen sequenced was blood. The receptor was derived from a human donor in good health. V usage is TRBV12-3 or TRBV12-4 and J usage is TRBJ2-7, with 9 nucleotides matching TRBD2. For the CDR3, the DNA is TGTGCCAGCAGTATCTGGGCGGGGGGGCCCTACGAGCAGTACTTC. It encodes CASSIWAGGPYEQYF.